These 8 T cell receptor beta chains were sequenced from one sample in a study of blood T cell repertoires in COVID-19. Generated by immunoSEQ multiplex PCR, the TCRdb table keeps only in-frame clones and is missing some. Among some 70,000 clones listed, 88% were seen once. The sample consisted of PBMCs or T cells enriched from blood (not recorded which). All receptors come from a woman between 35 and 50 years old who had recovered from COVID-19.

The CDR3: CASSPLGQGGNGPQHF. The CDR3 DNA sequence: TGTGCCAGCTCACCATTGGGACAGGGGGGGAATGGGCCCCAGCATTTT. The chain couples TRBV18 to TRBJ1-5, with 11 bases matching TRBD1. Germline V lookup: CDR1 KGHSH, CDR2 LQKENI. The CDR3 runs 16 residues. Trimming cost V 2 bases and J 9 bases; bases outside gene matches: 9. Using reference TRBV18 and TRBJ1-5 for the parts outside the CDR3, the full variable domain is NAGVMQNPRHLVRRRGQEARLRCSPMKGHSHVYWYRQLPEEGLKFMVYLQKENIIDESGMPKERFSAEFPKEGPSILRIQQVVRGDSAAYFCASSPLGQGGNGPQHFGDGTRLSIL.

About this clone: One junction end does not reproduce the germline sequence, and a read error may be involved. This chain uses TRBV5-1 with TRBJ1-1; D not certain. The CDR3 loop spans 13 amino acids. Germline loops: CDR1 SGHRS, CDR2 YFSETQ. Here the CDR3 reads CASTLMANTEAFF. The CDR3 nucleotides read TGCGCCAGCACCTTGATGGCGAACACTGAAGCTTTCTTT.

The CDR3 DNA reads as TGTGCCAGCAGCTTCGACATGAGCTCCTACAATGAGCAGTTCTTC. Encoded protein: CASSFDMSSYNEQFF. The gene calls are TRBV5-8 and TRBJ2-1; D is unclear. Germline loops: CDR1 SGHTS, CDR2 YDEGEE. The CDR3 spans 15 residues. Trimming removed 2 bases at V and 0 bases at J, with 9 bases between.

The chain uses TRBV11-2 and TRBJ2-1; 15 nucleotides line up with TRBD2. The CDR3 contains 18 residues. CDR1 is SGHAT and CDR2 is FQNNGV in the germline V gene. V gave up 5 bases and J gave up 9 bases; unmatched junction bases: 14. CDR3 sequence: CASSPGTSGGPSGGEQFF. The CDR3 DNA reads TGTGCCAGCAGCCCAGGGACTAGCGGGGGGCCATCGGGCGGTGAGCAGTTCTTC. The full variable domain, rest sourced from reference TRBV11-2 and TRBJ2-1, is EAGVAQSPRYKIIEKRQSVAFWCNPISGHATLYWYQQILGQGPKLLIQFQNNGVVDDSQLPKDRFSAERLKGVDSTLKIQPAKLEDSAVYLCASSPGTSGGPSGGEQFFGPGTRLTVL.

The rearrangement links TRBV5-1 to TRBJ2-1; D not certain. The CDR3 runs to 11 residues. The germline gives CDR1 SGHRS, CDR2 YFSETQ. Trimming removed 6 bases from V and 9 bases from J, with 10 bases in between. CDR3 sequence reads: CASTLGSEQFF. In DNA, the CDR3 is TGCGCCAGCACCCTAGGCAGTGAGCAGTTCTTC.

This clone turned up a few times. The V gene is TRBV20-1, the J gene TRBJ2-1; the D gene is possibly TRBD2 (6 bases). CDR1 is DFQATT and CDR2 is SNEGSKA in the germline V gene (reference sequence). The CDR3 loop spans 15 amino acids. The ends were cut back, 5 bases at V and 1 base at J, with 15 bases in the middle. In DNA form, the CDR3 reads TGCAGTGCTGGTGGACTAACCGATTCCTACAATGAGCAGTTCTTC. It yields the protein CSAGGLTDSYNEQFF.

This chain connects TRBV9 to TRBJ2-7; 9 positions agree with TRBD1. The ends lost 0 bases at V and 5 bases at J; junction bases unmatched: 6. CDR3 length: 15 amino acids. Germline CDR1 and CDR2: SGDLS and YYNGEE. The CDR3 loop reads CASSVAGTGSDEQYF. The DNA for the CDR3 is TGTGCCAGCAGCGTAGCGGGGACAGGGTCCGACGAGCAGTACTTC.

The chain couples TRBV19 to TRBJ2-5, with D possibly being TRBD2 (6 bases). With 3 bases removed from V and 5 bases from J, the gap between germline ends came to 16 bases. CDR3 size: 15 residues. The germline gives CDR1 LNHDA, CDR2 SQIVND (reference sequence). In nucleotides, the CDR3 is TGTGCCAGTAGTATCCATCGGGGGTACGGCGAGACCCAGTACTTC. This gives the protein CASSIHRGYGETQYF.